The 17 T cell receptor beta chains given below trace back to one sample, sequenced in a study of T cell responses to AZD1222 COVID-19 vaccine. The table came from immunoSEQ multiplex PCR; TCRdb's copy has only in-frame clones and leaves some out. Of approximately 190,000 clones listed, almost 95% are singletons. Sequences were derived from peripheral blood, sampled on day 0 of AZD1222 vaccination. Receptors were obtained from an adult in good health.

The table lists this clone with a count of one. The rearrangement joins TRBV30 to TRBJ1-5; D not resolved. CDR1 and CDR2 (germline): GTSNPN, SVGIG (reference sequence). This CDR3 is 15 amino acids long. Trimming took off 0 bases at V and 5 bases at J, with 14 bases between the two ends. CDR3 DNA: TGTGCCTGGAGTGTGGGAGGTGGTCCAGATCAGCCCCAGCATTTT. It translates to CAWSVGGGPDQPQHF. Full variable domain (outside the CDR3, taken from reference TRBV30 and TRBJ1-5): SQTIHQWPATLVQPVGSPLSLECTVEGTSNPNLYWYRQAAGRGLQLLFYSVGIGQISSEVPQNLSASRPQDRQFILSSKKLLLSDSGFYLCAWSVGGGPDQPQHFGDGTRLSIL.

As for this clone: Other nucleotide sequences in the sample specify the same CDR3. CDR3 protein: CASSQVSGHEQYF. The CDR3 DNA reads TGTGCCAGCAGCCAAGTATCGGGGCACGAGCAGTACTTC. J is TRBJ2-7 and V is TRBV3-1 (or the pseudogene TRBV3-2); D could derive from TRBD1 or TRBD2 (5 bases each). CDR3 length equals 13 residues. CDR1 LGHDT and CDR2 YNNKEL come from the germline V gene (reference sequence). V was cut by 1 base and J by 5 bases, with 9 bases left in between.

V usage is TRBV6-5 and J usage is TRBJ1-5; weak D call: TRBD1 (6 bases). Germline assignment: CDR1 MNHEY and CDR2 SVGAGI. Between the trimmed V and J ends, which lost 7 bases and 2 bases, there was a span of 15 bases. There are 15 residues in the CDR3. As DNA, the CDR3 is TGTGCCAGCACCCGAGGGGAGGGGGGCAATCAGCCCCAGCATTTT. As protein: CASTRGEGGNQPQHF.

The chain employs TRBV28 and TRBJ1-6; a possible D gene is TRBD1 (5 bases). This CDR3 has 14 amino acids. The V end was cut by 6 bases, the J end by 7 bases, with 13 bases between. Germline assignment: CDR1 MDHEN and CDR2 SYDVKM. The CDR3, as DNA: TGTGCCAGCAGGGATCAGGGTTACAATTCACCCCTCCACTTT. Its translation is CASRDQGYNSPLHF.

The V call is TRBV3-1 (or the pseudogene TRBV3-2), the J call TRBJ1-5, with D uncertain. Germline V CDR1 and CDR2: LGHDT, YNNKEL (reference sequence). Trimming removed 4 bases at V and 7 bases at J, with 8 bases between. This CDR3 comprises 12 residues. The CDR3 DNA reads as TGTGCCAGCAGCCTAAGAGACCAGCCCCAGCATTTT. This sequence encodes CASSLRDQPQHF.

This CDR3 reads CASSPQLSQYF. CDR3 nucleotide sequence: TGTGCCAGCAGCCCGCAGCTTTCGCAGTACTTC. The genes are TRBV7-6 and TRBJ2-7; D is uncertain. The CDR3 is made up of 11 amino acids. Germline V CDR1 and CDR2: SGHVS, FNYEAQ. The germline V and J ends were trimmed by 5 bases and 9 bases, with 11 bases remaining between them.

The CDR3 coding sequence is TGTGCCATCAGGGGGGACAGCGCCCTGGAAGCTTTCTTT. Amino acid sequence: CAIRGDSALEAFF. This rearrangement joins TRBV10-3 to TRBJ1-1, with TRBD1 matching over 7 bases. Germline V CDR1 and CDR2: ENHRY, SYGVKD. The length of the CDR3 is 13 residues. With 6 bases clipped from V and 8 bases from J, the junction kept 9 bases outside the gene matches.

The rearrangement joins TRBV10-3 to TRBJ2-7; unclear D gene. CDR1 ENHRY and CDR2 SYGVKD come from the germline V gene. The CDR3 has 11 residues. V shed 10 bases and J shed 7 bases, with 14 bases lying between them. The CDR3 spells CATQVLEEQYF. CDR3 nucleotides: TGTGCCACCCAAGTGCTTGAGGAGCAGTACTTC.

V usage is TRBV15 and J usage is TRBJ1-3; D possibly corresponds to TRBD1 (6 bases). V shed 0 bases and J shed 8 bases, with 17 bases lying between them. The CDR3 has 16 residues. Looked up from germline, CDR1 is LNHNV and CDR2 is YYDKDF (reference sequence). The CDR3 region has the DNA TGTGCCACCAGCAGAGATAGGGGGGGACTAGGTGACACCATATATTTT. Translation: CATSRDRGGLGDTIYF.

This rearrangement joins TRBV3-1 (or the pseudogene TRBV3-2) to TRBJ1-2; D uncertain. Germline V gives CDR1 LGHDT, CDR2 YNNKEL (reference sequence). The CDR3 consists of 18 residues. Trimming took 0 bases from V and 1 from J, leaving 18 bases between them. The CDR3 region is CASSQDPNRATYNYGYTF. DNA of the CDR3: TGTGCCAGCAGCCAAGATCCAAACCGGGCCACCTATAACTATGGCTACACCTTC.

The chain combines TRBV7-9 with TRBJ1-1, with TRBD1 matching over 7 bases. Germline V lookup: CDR1 SEHNR, CDR2 FQNEAQ (reference sequence). V lost 5 bases, J lost 2 bases, and 14 bases stayed unmatched. CDR3 length: 17 residues. CDR3 region: CASSRQGDTRVNTEAFF. The CDR3 region has the DNA TGTGCCAGCAGCCGGCAGGGGGATACGAGGGTTAACACTGAAGCTTTCTTT.

The V and J genes are TRBV6-5 and TRBJ1-3, with D hard to call. The CDR3 totals 14 residues. From germline, CDR1 is MNHEY and CDR2 SVGAGI. Trimming cost V 7 bases and J 0 bases, with 10 bases left between them. CDR3 protein: CASTEGHSGNTIYF. The CDR3 DNA sequence: TGTGCCAGCACCGAGGGCCACTCTGGAAACACCATATATTTT.

This rearrangement joins TRBV28 to TRBJ2-5; the match to TRBD2 covers 12 bases. The V segment lost 6 bases and the J segment 4 bases; nucleotides outside the gene matches: 6. The CDR3 extends over 15 amino acids. Germline values: CDR1 MDHEN, CDR2 SYDVKM. The CDR3 protein is CASSLAGGPSETQYF. For the CDR3, the DNA is TGTGCCAGCAGCCTAGCGGGGGGGCCCTCAGAGACCCAGTACTTC. Full variable domain (outside the CDR3, taken from reference TRBV28 and TRBJ2-5): DVKVTQSSRYLVKRTGEKVFLECVQDMDHENMFWYRQDPGLGLRLIYFSYDVKMKEKGDIPEGYSVSREKKERFSLILESASTNQTSMYLCASSLAGGPSETQYFGPGTRLLVL.

This rearrangement joins TRBV25-1 to TRBJ1-2; no clear D. Trimming pared 1 base from V and 4 bases from J, leaving 10 bases between. This CDR3 comprises 14 residues. Per germline, CDR1 MGHDK and CDR2 SYGVNS. The CDR3 DNA sequence: TGTGCCAGCAGTGAATCCCTGGGTACCTATGGCTACACCTTC. It specifies CASSESLGTYGYTF.

The chain carries TRBV5-1 and TRBJ2-5; 13 nucleotides line up with TRBD2. Looked up from germline, CDR1 is SGHRS and CDR2 is YFSETQ. V trimming: 3 bases; J trimming: 2 bases; junction bases outside the gene matches: 7. This CDR3 is built from 17 residues. The DNA of the CDR3 is TGCGCCAGCAGCTCGCAGACTAGCGGGGGGCCACAAGAGACCCAGTACTTC. Translation: CASSSQTSGGPQETQYF.

This chain connects TRBV2 to TRBJ2-1; 9 bases match TRBD2. Germline lookup yields CDR1 SNHLY and CDR2 FYNNEI. This CDR3 has 15 residues. Germline trimming cut 6 bases from V and 4 bases from J; bases unmatched to any gene: 7. CDR3 amino acids: CASSDERGAYNEQFF. CDR3 coding DNA: TGTGCCAGCAGCGACGAGCGGGGGGCATACAATGAGCAGTTCTTC.

This chain uses TRBV9 with TRBJ2-7; 7 nucleotides line up with TRBD2. The junction had 7 bases not matched to a gene; V was cut back by 4 bases and J by 6 bases. From germline, CDR1 is SGDLS and CDR2 YYNGEE. The length of the CDR3 is 13 residues. CDR3 residues: CASSPHPGGEQYF. CDR3 nucleotides: TGTGCCAGCAGCCCCCATCCGGGGGGCGAGCAGTACTTC.